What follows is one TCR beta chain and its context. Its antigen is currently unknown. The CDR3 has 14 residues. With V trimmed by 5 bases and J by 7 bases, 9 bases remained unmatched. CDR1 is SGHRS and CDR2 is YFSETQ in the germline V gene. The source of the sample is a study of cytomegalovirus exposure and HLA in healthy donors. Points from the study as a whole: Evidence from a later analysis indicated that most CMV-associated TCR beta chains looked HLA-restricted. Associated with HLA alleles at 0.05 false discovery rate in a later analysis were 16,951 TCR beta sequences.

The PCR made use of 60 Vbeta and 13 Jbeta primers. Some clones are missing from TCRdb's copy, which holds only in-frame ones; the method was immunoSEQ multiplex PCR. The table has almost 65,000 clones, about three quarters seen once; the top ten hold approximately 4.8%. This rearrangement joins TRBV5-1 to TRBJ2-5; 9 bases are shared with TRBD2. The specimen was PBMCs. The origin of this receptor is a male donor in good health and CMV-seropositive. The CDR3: CASRGSGGSGTQYF. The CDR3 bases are TGCGCCAGCAGAGGTAGCGGGGGATCAGGGACCCAGTACTTC.